Following are 21 T cell receptor beta chains from one sample sequenced in a study of CD8 T cells in acute hepatitis C reinfection. The table came from immunoSEQ multiplex PCR; TCRdb's copy has only in-frame clones and leaves some out. The repertoire consists of approximately 41,000 clones, with approximately 87% occurring once and the leading ten covering less than 0.6%. Regarding time point: naive CD8 control sorted from an acute-time-point sample. Sequenced: naive CD8+ T cells from PBMCs. The receptors derive from a man between 25 and 39 years old with chronic hepatitis C.

The J gene is TRBJ1-4, the V gene TRBV2; 8 bases align to TRBD1. Germline V gene data show CDR1 as SNHLY and CDR2 as FYNNEI. J was trimmed by 4 bases and V by 10 bases; bases with no gene match: 8. The CDR3 totals 14 residues. The chain's CDR3 is CANQQGASNEKLFF. CDR3 sequence (DNA): TGTGCCAACCAGCAGGGGGCAAGTAATGAAAAACTGTTTTTT. The whole variable domain, filled in from reference TRBV2 and TRBJ1-4, reads EPEVTQTPSHQVTQMGQEVILRCVPISNHLYFYWYRQILGQKVEFLVSFYNNEISEKSEIFDDQFSVERPDGSNFTLKIRSTKLEDSAMYFCANQQGASNEKLFFGSGTQLSVL.

J is TRBJ1-5 and V is TRBV27; 10 bases are shared with TRBD1. V shed 2 bases, J shed 6 bases, and the junction held 10 bases outside the gene matches. The CDR3 sequence is 17 residues long. Germline-derived CDR1 and CDR2 are MNHEY and SMNVEV (reference sequence). The CDR3 region is CASSLAPTGGYVQPQHF. The CDR3 DNA is TGTGCCAGCAGTTTAGCCCCGACAGGGGGCTATGTTCAGCCCCAGCATTTT.

The rearrangement links TRBV19 to TRBJ2-7; 9 bases map to TRBD1. The CDR3 consists of 16 residues. V lost 7 bases and J lost 7; bases outside the gene matches: 17. Germline V lookup: CDR1 LNHDA, CDR2 SQIVND (reference sequence). DNA of the CDR3: TGTGCCAGTACCCGATTTGGACAGGGGTTTAAAGGGGAGCAGTACTTC. It is translated as CASTRFGQGFKGEQYF.

The J gene is TRBJ2-7, the V gene TRBV7-8; D might be TRBD1 or TRBD2, each matching 5 bases. Per germline, CDR1 SGHVS and CDR2 FQNEAQ. The CDR3 consists of 14 residues. Deletions cut 5 bases from V and 5 bases from J, with 16 bases between. The CDR3 spells CASSTERGEDEQYF. In DNA form, the CDR3 reads TGTGCCAGCAGCACCGAGAGGGGTGAGGACGAGCAGTACTTC.

This rearrangement joins TRBV4-1 to TRBJ2-2, with 7 bases matching TRBD2. J gave up 0 bases and V 4 bases, and 5 bases lay outside the gene matches. The CDR3 totals 16 residues. CDR1 MGHRA and CDR2 YSYEKL come from the germline V gene. CDR3 sequence (DNA): TGCGCCAGCAGCCCCGCGGGGGTACCGAACACCGGGGAGCTGTTTTTT. This translates into CASSPAGVPNTGELFF.

The CDR3 is CASGQGAQDTQYF. DNA of the CDR3: TGTGCCAGCGGACAGGGGGCACAAGATACGCAGTATTTT. This chain uses TRBV27 with TRBJ2-3; 11 bases are a match to TRBD1. Germline assignment: CDR1 MNHEY and CDR2 SMNVEV (reference sequence). The CDR3 is 13 residues long. Unmatched junction bases numbered 3, after V lost 8 bases and J lost 5 bases.

This sequence joins TRBV27 and TRBJ1-2; perhaps TRBD1 as D (5 bases). The CDR3 is made up of 15 amino acids. V lost 3 bases, J lost 8 bases, and 19 bases lay in between. The germline V gene has CDR1 MNHEY and CDR2 SMNVEV (reference sequence). The CDR3 here is CASSFFGGGGEGYTF. Here the CDR3 DNA reads TGTGCCAGCAGTTTTTTTGGGGGAGGCGGTGAGGGCTACACCTTC.

Only one count was recorded for this clone. The CDR3 is CASSDLSGANQPQHF. The CDR3 DNA sequence: TGTGCCAGCAGTGACCTGTCAGGGGCCAATCAGCCCCAGCATTTT. The gene calls are TRBV2 and TRBJ1-5, with a tentative D call TRBD1 (6 bases). Trimming removed 3 bases at V and 3 bases at J, with 12 bases between. Germline V gene data show CDR1 as SNHLY and CDR2 as FYNNEI. This CDR3 spans 15 amino acids.

V usage is TRBV4-1 and J usage is TRBJ1-1; D is unclear. Germline V CDR1 and CDR2: MGHRA, YSYEKL. V lost 0 bases and J lost 2, with 13 bases in between. The CDR3 sequence is 16 residues long. CDR3 nucleotide sequence: TGCGCCAGCAGCCAAGAAGGGCAGGTAAGAAACACTGAAGCTTTCTTT. This encodes CASSQEGQVRNTEAFF.

As to this clone: One end of the junction does not line up with germline, which may come from a read error. This chain uses TRBV9 with TRBJ2-1, with TRBD2 matching over 9 bases. Looked up from germline, CDR1 is SGDLS and CDR2 is YYNGEE. The CDR3 runs to 15 residues. CDR3 loop: CASSVGGGAYYEQFF. CDR3 in DNA: TGTGCCAGCAGCGTAGGCGGGGGGGCCTACTATGAGCAGTTCTTC.

This clone was recorded a few times. This rearrangement joins TRBV11-2 to TRBJ2-7; D tentatively fits TRBD1 or TRBD2 (5 bases each). The germline V and J ends were trimmed by 3 bases and 3 bases, with 9 bases remaining between them. The CDR3 sequence is 13 residues long. From germline, CDR1 is SGHAT and CDR2 FQNNGV. CDR3 loop: CASSFGTDYEQYF. The CDR3 DNA reads TGTGCCAGCAGCTTTGGGACGGACTACGAGCAGTACTTC.

The chain uses TRBV30 and TRBJ2-3; no reliable D call. This CDR3 has 13 amino acids. The V end lost 0 bases, the J end lost 2 bases, and 6 bases lay between the germline ends. CDR1 and CDR2 (germline): GTSNPN, SVGIG (reference sequence). The CDR3 DNA sequence: TGTGCCTGGAGTGTGTTCGACACAGATACGCAGTATTTT. Its translation is CAWSVFDTDTQYF.

This clone was picked up one time. The chain has TRBV14 and TRBJ2-3; 8 bases agree with TRBD2. V was pared by 2 bases and J by 4 bases, with 8 bases of the junction left unmatched. Per germline, CDR1 SGHDN and CDR2 FVKESK. This CDR3 is built from 16 residues. The CDR3 region is CASSQIRGGLADTQYF. The DNA for the CDR3 is TGTGCCAGCAGCCAAATACGGGGGGGCCTCGCAGATACGCAGTATTTT.

This rearrangement joins TRBV19 to TRBJ1-2, with D unclear. CDR1 is LNHDA, CDR2 SQIVND, per germline (reference sequence). Deletions cut 10 bases from V and 2 bases from J, with 20 bases between. The CDR3 is made up of 15 amino acids. The CDR3 coding sequence is TGTGCCACCTGGGCCTATTCTACATTCAACTATGGCTACACCTTC. This codes for CATWAYSTFNYGYTF. Variable domain in full (rest from reference TRBV19 and TRBJ1-2): DGGITQSPKYLFRKEGQNVTLSCEQNLNHDAMYWYRQDPGQGLRLIYYSQIVNDFQKGDIAEGYSVSREKKESFPLTVTSAQKNPTAFYLCATWAYSTFNYGYTFGSGTRLTVV.

In DNA form, the CDR3 reads TGTGCCAGCAGCCCCTGGGGGGCTAGCGGGGGGAGGGATACGCAGTATTTT. Amino acid sequence: CASSPWGASGGRDTQYF. The rearrangement links TRBV7-3 to TRBJ2-3, with 11 positions matching TRBD2. Germline CDR1 reads SGHTA; CDR2 reads FQGTGA. CDR3 length: 17 amino acids. The V gene end was trimmed by 5 bases and the J gene end by 6 bases; junction bases not matched to a gene: 13. Combining the CDR3 with reference TRBV7-3 and TRBJ2-3 gives the whole variable domain GAGVSQTPSNKVTEKGKYVELRCDPISGHTALYWYRQSLGQGPEFLIYFQGTGAADDSGLPNDRFFAVRPEGSVSTLKIQRTERGDSAVYLCASSPWGASGGRDTQYFGPGTRLTVL.

J is TRBJ2-3 and V is TRBV4-3; D might be TRBD1 (6 bases). The ends were cut back, 4 bases at V and 7 bases at J, with 12 bases in the middle. This CDR3 has 13 amino acids. Germline V gives CDR1 LGHNA, CDR2 YSLEER. Here the CDR3 DNA reads TGCGCCAGCAGCCCGACGACAGGATATACGCAGTATTTT. Amino acid sequence: CASSPTTGYTQYF.

The rearrangement links TRBV19 to TRBJ2-1, with 14 bases fitting TRBD2. V shed 6 bases and J 4 bases; nucleotides not matched to a gene: 2. This CDR3 has 15 residues. Germline V gene sequence: CDR1 LNHDA, CDR2 SQIVND (reference sequence). The CDR3: CASRTSGGDYNEQFF. Here the CDR3 DNA reads TGTGCCAGTAGGACTAGCGGGGGGGATTACAATGAGCAGTTCTTC. Using reference TRBV19 and TRBJ2-1 for the parts outside the CDR3, the full variable domain is DGGITQSPKYLFRKEGQNVTLSCEQNLNHDAMYWYRQDPGQGLRLIYYSQIVNDFQKGDIAEGYSVSREKKESFPLTVTSAQKNPTAFYLCASRTSGGDYNEQFFGPGTRLTVL.

The chain has TRBV11-2 and TRBJ2-1, with TRBD2 matching 13 bases. Germline V gene data show CDR1 as SGHAT and CDR2 as FQNNGV. Germline trimming cut 2 bases from V and 4 bases from J; bases unmatched to any gene: 2. This CDR3 has 16 amino acids. The CDR3 sequence is CASSLPGLAGYNEQFF. CDR3 bases: TGTGCCAGCAGCTTACCGGGACTAGCGGGGTACAATGAGCAGTTCTTC. Full variable domain (missing parts from reference TRBV11-2 and TRBJ2-1): EAGVAQSPRYKIIEKRQSVAFWCNPISGHATLYWYQQILGQGPKLLIQFQNNGVVDDSQLPKDRFSAERLKGVDSTLKIQPAKLEDSAVYLCASSLPGLAGYNEQFFGPGTRLTVL.

This sequence joins TRBV5-5 and TRBJ1-1; D call uncertain. The CDR3 is made up of 15 amino acids. The germline V gene encodes CDR1 SGHKS and CDR2 YYEKEE (reference sequence). V dropped 4 bases and J dropped 11 bases, with 24 bases sitting between them. In DNA form, the CDR3 reads TGTGCCAGCAGCCTAGGGCGCTCCGAACGGGTTGGGGCTTTCTTT. Its protein product is CASSLGRSERVGAFF.

This clone is a singleton in its sample. V usage is TRBV14 and J usage is TRBJ2-7; D ambiguous. Trimming removed 1 base at V and 2 bases at J, with 9 bases between. Germline V gene sequence: CDR1 SGHDN, CDR2 FVKESK. The CDR3 runs to 14 residues. CDR3 bases: TGTGCCAGCAGCCAAGGGTTACGGCCCTACGAGCAGTACTTC. It encodes CASSQGLRPYEQYF.

The J gene is TRBJ1-1, the V gene TRBV9; D ambiguous. The germline V and J ends were trimmed by 0 bases and 3 bases, with 9 bases remaining between them. The CDR3 is 14 residues long. Germline V gene lookup returns CDR1 SGDLS and CDR2 YYNGEE. CDR3 sequence: CASSVDGLDTEAFF. The CDR3 DNA is TGTGCCAGCAGCGTAGATGGGTTGGACACTGAAGCTTTCTTT.